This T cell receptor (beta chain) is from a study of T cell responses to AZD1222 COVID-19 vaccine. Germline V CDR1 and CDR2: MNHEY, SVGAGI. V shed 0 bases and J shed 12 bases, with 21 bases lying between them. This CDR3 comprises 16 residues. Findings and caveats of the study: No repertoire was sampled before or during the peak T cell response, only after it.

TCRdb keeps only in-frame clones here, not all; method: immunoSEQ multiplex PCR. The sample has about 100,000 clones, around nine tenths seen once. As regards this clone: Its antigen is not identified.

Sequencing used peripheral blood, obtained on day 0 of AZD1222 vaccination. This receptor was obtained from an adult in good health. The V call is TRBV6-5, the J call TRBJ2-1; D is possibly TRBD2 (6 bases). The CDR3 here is CASSYSRAWDSLGQFF. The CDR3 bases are TGTGCCAGCAGTTACTCGAGAGCTTGGGACTCCCTTGGGCAGTTCTTC.